A single sample gave rise to the 5 T cell receptor beta chains below, sequenced in a study of cytomegalovirus exposure and HLA in healthy donors. The PCR contained 60 Vbeta and 13 Jbeta primers. Some clones are missing from TCRdb's copy, which holds only in-frame ones; the method was immunoSEQ multiplex PCR. Among 200,000 or so clones listed, 65% to 85% were seen once. Sequencing used PBMCs. The receptors were gathered from a woman aged 25-40 years in good health and CMV-seropositive.

The rearrangement links TRBV6-5 to TRBJ1-2; 9 nucleotides match TRBD1. The germline V gene has CDR1 MNHEY and CDR2 SVGAGI. The V gene end was trimmed by 6 bases and the J gene end by 7 bases; junction bases not matched to a gene: 6. The CDR3 extends over 13 amino acids. CDR3 sequence (DNA): TGTGCCAGCAGCGAGACAGGGGGAGGTGGCTACACCTTC. Translated: CASSETGGGGYTF.

The gene calls are TRBV29-1 and TRBJ2-7; the D gene is possibly TRBD2 (5 bases). CDR3 size: 15 residues. Germline values: CDR1 SQVTM, CDR2 ANQGSEA. Trimming shortened V by 5 bases and J by 4 bases, and 21 bases separated the two germline ends. The chain's CDR3 is CSVLPDGRGWYEQYF. The CDR3 DNA is TGCAGCGTTTTACCCGACGGACGAGGGTGGTACGAGCAGTACTTC.

V usage is TRBV19 and J usage is TRBJ2-7; TRBD2 might be the D (6 bases). Trimming left V 4 bases short and J 7 bases short, with 29 bases between. The CDR3 covers 18 residues. Per the germline V gene, CDR1 is LNHDA and CDR2 is SQIVND (reference sequence). CDR3 amino acids: CASSSPPGVTGAVGEQYF. The CDR3 nucleotides are TGTGCCAGTAGTAGTCCCCCGGGAGTTACAGGAGCCGTGGGGGAGCAGTACTTC.

This clone has a handful of counts. The V and J genes are TRBV7-3 and TRBJ2-7, with a weak D call TRBD2 (5 bases). V lost 0 bases and J lost 5, with 8 bases in between. CDR1 and CDR2 (germline): SGHTA, FQGTGA. The CDR3 runs 13 residues. The CDR3 DNA is TGTGCCAGCAGCTTAACTAGGACTCACGAGCAGTACTTC. It codes for CASSLTRTHEQYF.

This chain connects TRBV10-1 to TRBJ2-2; D is ambiguous. Trimming cost V 8 bases and J 6 bases, with 7 bases left between them. The V gene's germline CDR1 is WNHNN and CDR2 SYGVQD (reference sequence). The CDR3 is 11 amino acids. CDR3 nucleotide sequence: TGCGCCAGCTGCCCGGCCGGGGAGCTGTTTTTT. Its translation: CASCPAGELFF.